These T cell receptor beta chains were read from a single sample in a study of molecular identifiers for immune sequencing clone quantification. TCRdb re-derived calls from the PCR reads in MiXCR, one entry per CDR3 protein. The sample yields about half a million distinct CDR3 sequences, about a fifth seen once. Specimen: naive CD8+ T cells from blood, with Jurkat cell RNA spiked in. Receptor source: a human donor in good health. Some libraries in this study had Jurkat cell RNA spiked in. CDR3s include the opening cysteine and the closing phenylalanine or tryptophan. The D gene is left open where the match is weak. The size entry is marked missing in some rows and otherwise reads once, few, many or a size class.

size: few
length: 12
J: TRBJ2-1
D: NA
V: TRBV6-2/TRBV6-3
DNA: TGTGCCAGCAGTTACGAGCGGGATGAGCAGTTCTTC
CDR3: CASSYERDEQFF

size: NA
length: 11
J: TRBJ1-2
D: NA
V: TRBV25-1
DNA: TGTGCCAGCAATGAAGGGTTTGGCTACACCTTC
CDR3: CASNEGFGYTF

size: few
length: 14
J: TRBJ1-1
D: NA
V: TRBV7-2
DNA: TGTGCCAGCAGCAGGGGACTCCTGAACACTGAAGCTTTCTTT
CDR3: CASSRGLLNTEAFF

size: NA
length: 13
J: TRBJ1-2
D: TRBD1
V: TRBV5-6
DNA: TGTGCCAGCAGAGGGACAGAAAGAAATGGCTACACCTTC
CDR3: CASRGTERNGYTF

size: NA
length: 14
J: TRBJ2-3
D: NA
V: TRBV15
DNA: TGTGCCACCAGCAGAGCGGGGAACACAGATACGCAGTATTTT
CDR3: CATSRAGNTDTQYF

size: many
length: 14
J: TRBJ2-3
D: NA
V: TRBV14
DNA: TGTGCCAGCAGCACCTCCTATAGCACAGATACGCAGTATTTT
CDR3: CASSTSYSTDTQYF

size: many
length: 13
J: TRBJ1-2
D: NA
V: TRBV6-2/TRBV6-3
DNA: TGTGCCAGCAGTTATGAGACCCTGTATGGCTACACCTTC
CDR3: CASSYETLYGYTF

size: many
length: 14
J: TRBJ2-5
D: NA
V: TRBV27
DNA: TGTGCCAGCAGTTTATGGGGGCCCCAAGAGACCCAGTACTTC
CDR3: CASSLWGPQETQYF

size: few
length: 15
J: TRBJ2-7
D: TRBD2
V: TRBV4-3
DNA: TGCGCCAGCAGCCAGGGTAGCGGGGGCTTCTACGAGCAGTACTTC
CDR3: CASSQGSGGFYEQYF

size: NA
length: 14
J: TRBJ1-5
D: NA
V: TRBV28
DNA: TGTGCCAGCAGTTCCCCTGGAAGCAATCAGCCCCAGCATTTT
CDR3: CASSSPGSNQPQHF

size: NA
length: 16
J: TRBJ2-7
D: TRBD2
V: TRBV27
DNA: TGTGCCTGCAGCCCAATGCCGGGACTAGGGACCTACGAGCAGTACTTC
CDR3: CACSPMPGLGTYEQYF

size: few
length: 12
J: TRBJ2-7
D: NA
V: TRBV28
DNA: TGTGCCAGCAGAAATGAGAACTACGAGCAGTACTTC
CDR3: CASRNENYEQYF

size: many
length: 14
J: TRBJ2-1
D: NA
V: TRBV4-2
DNA: TGTGCCAGCAGCCAAGATCTCCTAGCCGTTGAGCAGTTCTTC
CDR3: CASSQDLLAVEQFF

size: few
length: 16
J: TRBJ2-7
D: TRBD2
V: TRBV12-5
DNA: TGTGCTAGTGGTTTGGTACAGGGACTAGGATCCTACGAGCAGTACTTC
CDR3: CASGLVQGLGSYEQYF

size: NA
length: 13
J: TRBJ2-7
D: TRBD1
V: TRBV14
DNA: TGTGCCAGCAGCTTTGAACAGGGGTACGAGCAGTACTTC
CDR3: CASSFEQGYEQYF

size: many
length: 15
J: TRBJ2-3
D: NA
V: TRBV19
DNA: TGTGCCAGTAGTCATGCGGGTATTTACACAGATACGCAGTATTTT
CDR3: CASSHAGIYTDTQYF

size: many
length: 13
J: TRBJ2-3
D: NA
V: TRBV7-9
DNA: TGTGCCAGCAGCTCACCTGGGGCAGATACGCAGTATTTT
CDR3: CASSSPGADTQYF

size: few
length: 15
J: TRBJ1-3
D: TRBD1
V: TRBV12-3/TRBV12-4
DNA: TGTGCCAGCATAATCGGACAGGACTCTGGAAACACCATATATTTT
CDR3: CASIIGQDSGNTIYF

size: many
length: 12
J: TRBJ1-4
D: NA
V: TRBV7-6
DNA: TGTGCCAGCAGCCCCGGCCCGGGCAAACTGTTTTTT
CDR3: CASSPGPGKLFF

size: NA
length: 12
J: TRBJ1-2
D: TRBD1
V: TRBV30
DNA: TGTGCCTCTAAGACAGGGCCCTACTTACACCACTTC
CDR3: CASKTGPYLHHF

size: NA
length: 14
J: TRBJ1-4
D: NA
V: TRBV7-8
DNA: TGTGCCAGCACCCCGGACGGAAATAATGAAAAACTGTTTTTT
CDR3: CASTPDGNNEKLFF

size: NA
length: 17
J: TRBJ2-7
D: TRBD1
V: TRBV11-2
DNA: TGTGCCAGCAGCTTAACCCCCGGGACAGGGGCCGCCTACGAGCAGTACTTC
CDR3: CASSLTPGTGAAYEQYF

size: few
length: 12
J: TRBJ2-1
D: NA
V: TRBV9
DNA: TGTGCCAGCAGCCCTGACACCAATGAGCAGTTCTTC
CDR3: CASSPDTNEQFF

size: few
length: 17
J: TRBJ2-3
D: NA
V: TRBV6-2/TRBV6-3
DNA: TGTGCCAGCAGCACCCATAACAGGGTCGGAGCCGTAAATACGCAGTATTTT
CDR3: CASSTHNRVGAVNTQYF

size: NA
length: 17
J: TRBJ1-5
D: NA
V: TRBV6-1
DNA: TGTGCCAGCAGTGAACGTGGGGGAGGGTCAAGCAATCAGCCCCAGCATTTT
CDR3: CASSERGGGSSNQPQHF

size: NA
length: 17
J: TRBJ1-6
D: NA
V: TRBV27
DNA: TGTGCCAGCAGTGAAATGGGGGTCCAAGGAAATAATTCACCCCTCCACTTT
CDR3: CASSEMGVQGNNSPLHF

size: few
length: 17
J: TRBJ2-1
D: NA
V: TRBV24-1
DNA: TGTGCCACCAGTGATCCCCTGGAGGTACCCACACACAATGAGCAGTTCTTC
CDR3: CATSDPLEVPTHNEQFF

size: NA
length: 15
J: TRBJ2-1
D: TRBD2
V: TRBV7-9
DNA: TGTGCCAGCAGCGCGGGACTAACTACCTACAATGAGCAGTTCTTC
CDR3: CASSAGLTTYNEQFF

size: many
length: 15
J: TRBJ2-1
D: TRBD1
V: TRBV20-1
DNA: TGCAGTGCACAGGGGGCTGGATCCCCCTACAATGAGCAGTTCTTC
CDR3: CSAQGAGSPYNEQFF

size: few
length: 14
J: TRBJ1-1
D: TRBD1
V: TRBV20-1
DNA: TGCAGTGCTAGAGATCAAGGGGGCCCCACTGAAGCTTTCTTT
CDR3: CSARDQGGPTEAFF

size: NA
length: 10
J: TRBJ1-1
D: NA
V: TRBV19
DNA: TGTGCCAGTACCGCCAATGAAGCTTTCTTT
CDR3: CASTANEAFF

size: NA
length: 13
J: TRBJ2-7
D: TRBD2
V: TRBV2
DNA: TGTGCCAGCAGAACTAGCGCGACCTACGAGCAGTACTTC
CDR3: CASRTSATYEQYF

size: NA
length: 15
J: TRBJ2-1
D: NA
V: TRBV12-3/TRBV12-4
DNA: TGTGCCAGCAGTGTCCGGACTGTAACCTACAATGAGCAGTTCTTC
CDR3: CASSVRTVTYNEQFF

size: NA
length: 14
J: TRBJ2-2
D: NA
V: TRBV29-1
DNA: TGCAGCGTTGAATCTGGGACTTCTTTAGGGGAGCTGTTTTTT
CDR3: CSVESGTSLGELFF

size: many
length: 17
J: TRBJ2-1
D: TRBD2
V: TRBV4-1
DNA: TGCGCCAGCAGCCAAGATGAAGGGACTAGTATGTTCGATGAGCAGTTCTTC
CDR3: CASSQDEGTSMFDEQFF

size: many
length: 15
J: TRBJ1-1
D: NA
V: TRBV4-3
DNA: TGCGCCAGCAGCCAAGCTCAGGGATCGGGCACTGAAGCTTTCTTT
CDR3: CASSQAQGSGTEAFF

size: many
length: 18
J: TRBJ1-6
D: TRBD1
V: TRBV12-3/TRBV12-4
DNA: TGTGCCAGCAGTCCGGGACAGGGGATAAGGTCCTATAATTCACCCCTCCACTTT
CDR3: CASSPGQGIRSYNSPLHF

size: few
length: 14
J: TRBJ2-5
D: NA
V: TRBV27
DNA: TGTGCCAGCAGTTTAGAGGGCGGGAAAGAGACCCAGTACTTC
CDR3: CASSLEGGKETQYF

size: NA
length: 13
J: TRBJ2-3
D: NA
V: TRBV27
DNA: TGTGCCAGCAGTTTACAGGGACGGAATACGCAGTATTTT
CDR3: CASSLQGRNTQYF